The sequence of this T cell receptor (beta chain) was determined in a study of cytomegalovirus exposure and HLA in healthy donors. Findings and caveats of the study: Across donors, sequencing depth was assumed by presence/absence analyses to be roughly uniform.

Worth noting for this clone: What it binds is unknown.

The PCR made use of 60 Vbeta and 13 Jbeta primers. The method was immunoSEQ multiplex PCR; TCRdb's version includes in-frame clones alone and lacks a portion of them. Of approximately 160,000 clones in the sample, 84% are singletons; the top ten hold around 4.8%. The specimen sequenced was PBMCs. This clonotype originated in a man between 18 and 29 years old in good health and CMV-seronegative.

The CDR3, as DNA: TGTGCCAGCAGCTTGTCCACTGATCAGCCCCAGCATTTT. Its translation is CASSLSTDQPQHF. The chain employs TRBV5-6 and TRBJ1-5; D is unresolved. V lost 1 base and J 5 bases, leaving 7 bases between the germline ends. Germline CDR1 and CDR2: SGHDT and YYEEEE. The CDR3 consists of 13 residues.